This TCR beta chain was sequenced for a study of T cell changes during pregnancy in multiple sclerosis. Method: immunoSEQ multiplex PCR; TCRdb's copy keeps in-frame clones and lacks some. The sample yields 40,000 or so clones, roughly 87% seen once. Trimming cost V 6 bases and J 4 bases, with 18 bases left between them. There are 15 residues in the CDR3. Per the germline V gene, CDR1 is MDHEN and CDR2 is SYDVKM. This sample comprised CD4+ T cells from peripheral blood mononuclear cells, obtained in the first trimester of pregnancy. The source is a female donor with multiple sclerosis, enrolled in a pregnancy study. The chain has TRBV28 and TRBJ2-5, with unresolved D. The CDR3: CASSPPTPGLETQYF. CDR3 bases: TGTGCCAGCAGCCCTCCGACCCCCGGGTTAGAGACCCAGTACTTC. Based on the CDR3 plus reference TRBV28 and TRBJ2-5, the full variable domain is DVKVTQSSRYLVKRTGEKVFLECVQDMDHENMFWYRQDPGLGLRLIYFSYDVKMKEKGDIPEGYSVSREKKERFSLILESASTNQTSMYLCASSPPTPGLETQYFGPGTRLLVL.